This T cell receptor beta chain was sequenced in a study of blood T cell repertoires in COVID-19. Per the original methods: From reference gene primer amplification, estimates of nucleated cell counts were derived. TCRdb keeps only in-frame clones here, not all; method: immunoSEQ multiplex PCR. The DNA gave D and trimming, while V, J and clone size come from that table. The data contain hundreds of thousands of clones, 80% to 90% of them seen just once; the ten biggest clones take up roughly 2.5%. Clinical histories supplied by participants themselves formed the basis of cohort assignment. Sequenced sample: PBMCs or T cells enriched from blood (not recorded which). This receptor was obtained from a woman younger than 30 who had recovered from COVID-19.

The CDR3 DNA sequence: TGTGCCAGCAGCTTAGTTGGCAGCGACTATGGCTACACCTTC. As protein: CASSLVGSDYGYTF. The rearrangement joins TRBV11-2 to TRBJ1-2; D not resolved. Trimming cost V 1 base and J 3 bases, with 9 bases left between them. This CDR3 is built from 14 residues. CDR1 and CDR2 from the germline V gene are SGHAT and FQNNGV. The full variable domain, rest sourced from reference TRBV11-2 and TRBJ1-2, is EAGVAQSPRYKIIEKRQSVAFWCNPISGHATLYWYQQILGQGPKLLIQFQNNGVVDDSQLPKDRFSAERLKGVDSTLKIQPAKLEDSAVYLCASSLVGSDYGYTFGSGTRLTVV.